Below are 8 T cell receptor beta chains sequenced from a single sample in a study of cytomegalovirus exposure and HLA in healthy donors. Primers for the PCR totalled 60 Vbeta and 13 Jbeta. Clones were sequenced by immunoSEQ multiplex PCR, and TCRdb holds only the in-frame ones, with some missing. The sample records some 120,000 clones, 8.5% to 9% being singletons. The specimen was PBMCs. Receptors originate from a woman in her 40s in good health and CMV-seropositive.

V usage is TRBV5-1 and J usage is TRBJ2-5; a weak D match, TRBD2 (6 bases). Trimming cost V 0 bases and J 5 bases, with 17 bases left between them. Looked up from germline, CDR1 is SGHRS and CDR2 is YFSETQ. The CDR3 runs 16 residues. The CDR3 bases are TGCGCCAGCAGCTTGGCCGGGGGAACAAGGTGGGAGACCCAGTACTTC. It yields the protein CASSLAGGTRWETQYF.

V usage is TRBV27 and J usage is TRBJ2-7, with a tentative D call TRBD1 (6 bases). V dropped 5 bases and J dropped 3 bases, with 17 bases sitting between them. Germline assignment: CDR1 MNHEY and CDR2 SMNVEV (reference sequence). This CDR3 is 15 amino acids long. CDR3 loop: CASSPGRGPYYEQYF. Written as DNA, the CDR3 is TGTGCCAGCAGTCCGGGCAGGGGACCTTACTACGAGCAGTACTTC.

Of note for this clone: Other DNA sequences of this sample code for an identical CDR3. For the CDR3, the DNA is TGCGCCAGCAGCTTGATCGCAGGGGTAAGTGTGTATGGCTACACCTTC. Translation: CASSLIAGVSVYGYTF. The chain combines TRBV5-1 with TRBJ1-2; TRBD1 might be the D (6 bases). Germline CDR1 reads SGHRS; CDR2 reads YFSETQ. This CDR3 comprises 16 residues. V was pared by 1 base and J by 5 bases, with 18 bases between.

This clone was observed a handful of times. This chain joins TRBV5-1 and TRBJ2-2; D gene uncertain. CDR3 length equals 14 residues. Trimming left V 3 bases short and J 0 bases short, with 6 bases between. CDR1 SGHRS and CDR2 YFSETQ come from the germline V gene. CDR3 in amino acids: CASSYDTNTGELFF. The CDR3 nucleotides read TGCGCCAGCAGCTACGACACGAACACCGGGGAGCTGTTTTTT.

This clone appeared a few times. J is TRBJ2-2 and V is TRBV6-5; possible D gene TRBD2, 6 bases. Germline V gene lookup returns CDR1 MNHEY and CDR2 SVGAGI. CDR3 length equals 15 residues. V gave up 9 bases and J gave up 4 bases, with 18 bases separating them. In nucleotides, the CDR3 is TGTGCCAGTTCCCGCGGGGACCGGGGCACCGGGGAGCTGTTTTTT. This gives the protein CASSRGDRGTGELFF.

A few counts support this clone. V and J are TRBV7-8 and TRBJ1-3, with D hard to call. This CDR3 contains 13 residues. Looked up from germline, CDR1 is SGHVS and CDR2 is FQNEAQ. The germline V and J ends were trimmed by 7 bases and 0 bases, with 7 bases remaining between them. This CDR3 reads CASTNSSGNTIYF. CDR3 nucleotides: TGTGCCAGCACCAACAGCTCTGGAAACACCATATATTTT. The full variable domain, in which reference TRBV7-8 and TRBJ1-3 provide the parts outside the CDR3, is GAGVSQSPRYKVAKRGQDVALRCDPISGHVSLFWYQQALGQGPEFLTYFQNEAQLDKSGLPSDRFFAERPEGSVSTLKIQRTQQEDSAVYLCASTNSSGNTIYFGEGSWLTVV.

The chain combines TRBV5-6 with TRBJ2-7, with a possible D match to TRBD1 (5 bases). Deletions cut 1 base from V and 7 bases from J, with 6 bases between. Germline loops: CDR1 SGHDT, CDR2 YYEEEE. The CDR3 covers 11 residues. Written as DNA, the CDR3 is TGTGCCAGCAGCTTGACAGGTGAGCAGTACTTC. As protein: CASSLTGEQYF. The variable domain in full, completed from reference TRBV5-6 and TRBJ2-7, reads DAGVTQSPTHLIKTRGQQVTLRCSPKSGHDTVSWYQQALGQGPQFIFQYYEEEERQRGNFPDRFSGHQFPNYSSELNVNALLLGDSALYLCASSLTGEQYFGPGTRLTVT.

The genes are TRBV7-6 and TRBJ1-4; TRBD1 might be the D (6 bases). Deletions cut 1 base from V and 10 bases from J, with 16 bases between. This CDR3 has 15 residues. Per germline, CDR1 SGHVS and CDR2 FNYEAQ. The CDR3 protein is CASSLGQGLIGKLFF. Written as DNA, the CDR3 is TGTGCCAGCAGCTTAGGGCAGGGGTTGATCGGAAAACTGTTTTTT. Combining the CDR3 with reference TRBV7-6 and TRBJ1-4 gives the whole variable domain GAGVSQSPRYKVTKRGQDVALRCDPISGHVSLYWYRQALGQGPEFLTYFNYEAQQDKSGLPNDRFSAERPEGSISTLTIQRTEQRDSAMYRCASSLGQGLIGKLFFGSGTQLSVL.